Each of the 20 T cell receptor beta chains below was sequenced from the same sample in a study of OX40 agonist ivuxolimab in advanced cancers. TCRdb's table, derived via immunoSEQ multiplex PCR, lists solely in-frame clones and lacks some. The sample holds 50,000 to 80,000 clones, about 80% seen once. Sequencing used CD4+ or CD8+ T cells sorted from blood, obtained in a trial of the OX40 agonist ivuxolimab. The receptors were sampled from an adult with an advanced solid tumor such as melanoma, head and neck, liver or kidney cancer.

The chain couples TRBV28 to TRBJ2-2; TRBD1 matches at 9 bases. Germline CDR1 and CDR2: MDHEN and SYDVKM. CDR3 length: 17 residues. V lost 7 bases, J lost 2 bases, and 11 bases stayed unmatched. CDR3 sequence: CASTSGTGNPNTGELFF. CDR3 nucleotide sequence: TGTGCCAGCACGTCGGGGACAGGGAATCCAAACACCGGGGAGCTGTTTTTT.

V and J are TRBV15 and TRBJ2-7; D gene ambiguous. V was clipped by 1 base and J by 5 bases, with 6 bases between them. CDR1 and CDR2 from the germline V gene are LNHNV and YYDKDF (reference sequence). CDR3 size: 12 residues. CDR3 DNA sequence: TGTGCCACCAGCAGAGGTTTCAACGAGCAGTACTTC. It codes for CATSRGFNEQYF. The variable domain in full, with the rest retrieved from reference TRBV15 and TRBJ2-7, is DAMVIQNPRYQVTQFGKPVTLSCSQTLNHNVMYWYQQKSSQAPKLLFHYYDKDFNNEADTPDNFQSRRPNTSFCFLDIRSPGLGDTAMYLCATSRGFNEQYFGPGTRLTVT.

The chain couples TRBV19 to TRBJ1-1; D is perhaps TRBD1 (6 bases). Looked up from germline, CDR1 is LNHDA and CDR2 is SQIVND (reference sequence). V lost 3 bases to trimming and J lost 0 bases, with 14 bases between them. The CDR3 is 16 residues long. Here the CDR3 reads CASSIDAGVMNTEAFF. Here the CDR3 DNA reads TGTGCCAGTAGTATTGATGCAGGGGTTATGAACACTGAAGCTTTCTTT.

This clone was seen just once. This rearrangement joins TRBV5-1 to TRBJ1-2, with D tentatively TRBD1 (6 bases). V dropped 4 bases and J dropped 5 bases, with 15 bases sitting between them. Germline CDR1 reads SGHRS; CDR2 reads YFSETQ. The CDR3 length is 14 residues. Written as DNA, the CDR3 is TGCGCCAGCAGCCTGAGAACAGGGTGGTATGGCTACACCTTC. This sequence encodes CASSLRTGWYGYTF.

The chain links TRBV19 to TRBJ1-5; possibly TRBD1 for D (6 bases). CDR1 and CDR2 from the germline V gene are LNHDA and SQIVND (reference sequence). Trimming removed 9 bases at V and 4 bases at J, with 16 bases between. The CDR3 runs 14 residues. CDR3 DNA: TGTGCCAGCAAGAACAGGGATCGGAATCAGCCCCAGCATTTT. It is translated as CASKNRDRNQPQHF.

This chain links TRBV7-3 with TRBJ2-1; weak D call: TRBD2 (5 bases). The CDR3 length is 14 residues. The germline gives CDR1 SGHTA, CDR2 FQGTGA. Trimming removed 0 bases at V and 9 bases at J, with 12 bases between. CDR3 in amino acids: CASSLTESGGEQFF. The CDR3 DNA is TGTGCCAGCAGCTTAACGGAAAGCGGTGGTGAGCAGTTCTTC.

V usage is TRBV7-8 and J usage is TRBJ1-2; D unclear. Germline assignment: CDR1 SGHVS and CDR2 FQNEAQ. V was pared by 1 base and J by 7 bases, with 13 bases between. The CDR3 runs 14 residues. The chain's CDR3 is CASSLGGNLGGYTF. CDR3 in DNA: TGTGCCAGCAGCTTAGGTGGGAATCTAGGTGGCTACACCTTC.

A few counts support this clone. The chain has TRBV5-4 and TRBJ2-7; D tentatively fits TRBD1 or TRBD2 (5 bases each). The CDR3 has 17 amino acids. V was clipped by 0 bases and J by 0 bases, with 16 bases between them. Germline CDR1 and CDR2: SGHNT and YYREEE (reference sequence). CDR3 region: CASSLGAGAAVSYEQYF. For the CDR3, the DNA is TGTGCCAGCAGCTTGGGGGCCGGGGCGGCTGTCTCCTACGAGCAGTACTTC.

The chain is built from TRBV19 and TRBJ2-1; 10 nucleotides line up with TRBD1. V shed 3 bases and J 15 bases; nucleotides not matched to a gene: 5. Germline V lookup: CDR1 LNHDA, CDR2 SQIVND (reference sequence). This CDR3 has 12 residues. The CDR3 region is CASSIGTGAWFF. CDR3 in DNA: TGTGCCAGTAGTATTGGGACAGGGGCGTGGTTCTTC.

The rearrangement joins TRBV5-1 to TRBJ2-3; a possible D gene is TRBD1 (6 bases). The CDR3 has 12 amino acids. Germline V gene sequence: CDR1 SGHRS, CDR2 YFSETQ. Between the trimmed V and J ends, which lost 7 bases and 3 bases, there was a span of 9 bases. CDR3 DNA sequence: TGCGCCAGCTTTCAGGGGACAGATACGCAGTATTTT. Translated, it gives CASFQGTDTQYF.

The V and J genes are TRBV4-1 and TRBJ2-5, with 7 bases identical to TRBD1. V gave up 0 bases and J gave up 3 bases; unmatched junction bases: 7. This CDR3 spans 16 amino acids. The germline V gene encodes CDR1 MGHRA and CDR2 YSYEKL. The CDR3 protein is CASSQDPTGTKETQYF. The CDR3 coding sequence is TGCGCCAGCAGCCAAGACCCGACAGGGACGAAAGAGACCCAGTACTTC.

V and J are TRBV5-1 and TRBJ1-2; weak D call: TRBD1 (5 bases). The V end was cut by 4 bases, the J end by 8 bases, with 15 bases between. The germline gives CDR1 SGHRS, CDR2 YFSETQ. The CDR3 covers 13 residues. The CDR3 sequence is CASSPRPGDGYTF. The CDR3 coding sequence is TGCGCCAGCAGCCCCCGGCCGGGGGACGGCTACACCTTC.

This rearrangement joins TRBV6-1 to TRBJ2-7; D remains unclear. Germline CDR1 MNHNS, CDR2 SASEGT. The V and J ends lost 7 bases and 2 bases respectively, with 9 bases between them. The CDR3 is made up of 12 amino acids. CDR3 loop: CASTGLTYEQYF. In DNA, the CDR3 is TGTGCCAGCACCGGGTTGACCTACGAGCAGTACTTC.

V gene TRBV28 combines with J gene TRBJ2-3; 12 bases line up with TRBD2. The germline V gene encodes CDR1 MDHEN and CDR2 SYDVKM. This CDR3 has 15 residues. J lost 8 bases, V lost 2 bases, and 5 bases had no gene match. This chain's CDR3 is CASSLEASGRVTQYF. The CDR3 DNA reads as TGTGCCAGCAGTTTAGAGGCTAGCGGGAGGGTTACGCAGTATTTT. Drawing the rest from reference TRBV28 and TRBJ2-3, the complete variable domain is DVKVTQSSRYLVKRTGEKVFLECVQDMDHENMFWYRQDPGLGLRLIYFSYDVKMKEKGDIPEGYSVSREKKERFSLILESASTNQTSMYLCASSLEASGRVTQYFGPGTRLTVL.

The chain combines TRBV27 with TRBJ1-4; 7 bases are shared with TRBD1. Germline CDR1 and CDR2: MNHEY and SMNVEV (reference sequence). J was trimmed by 6 bases and V by 4 bases; bases with no gene match: 11. The CDR3 is 16 residues long. The CDR3 region is CASSSRLRGLDEKLFF. The CDR3 nucleotides are TGTGCCAGCAGTTCTCGACTCAGGGGGTTGGATGAAAAACTGTTTTTT.

The genes are TRBV9 and TRBJ1-3; D not resolved. Germline-derived CDR1 and CDR2 are SGDLS and YYNGEE. The length of the CDR3 is 14 residues. V was cut by 0 bases and J by 0 bases, with 4 bases left in between. Here the CDR3 DNA reads TGTGCCAGCAGCGTAGCCAGCTCTGGAAACACCATATATTTT. Translating gives CASSVASSGNTIYF.

This clone was seen a few times. J is TRBJ1-1 and V is TRBV7-3; a possible D gene is TRBD1 (5 bases). Trimming removed 4 bases at V and 1 base at J, with 7 bases between. This CDR3 comprises 13 residues. CDR1 and CDR2 (germline): SGHTA, FQGTGA. The DNA for the CDR3 is TGTGCCAGCAGCTCGCAGGGGAACACTGAAGCTTTCTTT. Its protein product is CASSSQGNTEAFF.

CDR3 sequence reads: CASSPRVFTEAFF. Here the CDR3 DNA reads TGTGCCAGCAGCCCGAGGGTATTCACTGAAGCTTTCTTT. The chain links TRBV9 to TRBJ1-1; D ambiguous. The CDR3 sequence is 13 residues long. Germline V CDR1 and CDR2: SGDLS, YYNGEE. The V and J ends lost 4 bases and 4 bases respectively, with 11 bases between them.

The sample holds a few counts of this clone. This chain connects TRBV30 to TRBJ1-5; D possibly corresponds to TRBD1 (6 bases). The CDR3 is 13 residues long. The germline V gene encodes CDR1 GTSNPN and CDR2 SVGIG (reference sequence). V was shortened by 3 bases and J by 7 bases, with 13 bases between the two germline ends. The CDR3 loop is CAWSHRDRQPQHF. The CDR3 coding sequence is TGTGCCTGGAGCCACAGGGATCGGCAGCCCCAGCATTTT.

This clone was seen only a few times. The same CDR3 is also encoded by other DNA sequences in this sample. The rearrangement links TRBV5-4 to TRBJ2-7; D unclear. The CDR3 extends over 15 amino acids. Germline V lookup: CDR1 SGHNT, CDR2 YYREEE (reference sequence). Between the trimmed V and J ends, which lost 0 bases and 0 bases, there was a span of 10 bases. Here the CDR3 DNA reads TGTGCCAGCAGCTTGGCCGCTGTGAGCTCCTACGAGCAGTACTTC. Its protein is CASSLAAVSSYEQYF.